Below are 27 T cell receptor beta chains sequenced from a single sample in a study of glioma-infiltrating T cells. Amplification of TCR alpha and beta CDR3 regions from RNA used iRepertoire nested multiplex PCR. TCRdb reprocessed the multiplex PCR reads via MiXCR and lists one record per CDR3 protein. The data show 170,000 or so distinct CDR3 sequences, about 47% seen once. Sequencing was carried out using glioma tissue, nonneoplastic brain tissue, or PBMCs (not recorded which). Receptor source: a human donor with low-grade glioma or glioblastoma, undergoing nonglioma brain surgery, or in good health (not recorded which).

The V and J genes are TRBV29-1 and TRBJ2-3; possibly TRBD1 or TRBD2 for D (5 bases each). Germline V gene lookup returns CDR1 SQVTM and CDR2 ANQGSEA. The CDR3 runs 13 residues. The V end was cut by 5 bases, the J end by 5 bases, with 14 bases between. The CDR3 region is CSVYPNGGDTQYF. The CDR3 DNA follows: TGCAGCGTTTACCCTAATGGGGGAGATACGCAGTATTTT.

A remark on this clonotype: A read error may be the cause here, since a much bigger clone is one base away. This CDR3 is missing its conserved last phenylalanine or tryptophan, likely due to a read error. The gene calls are TRBV4-1 and TRBJ2-4; no clear D. Germline loops: CDR1 MGHRA, CDR2 YSYEKL. Trimming stripped 3 bases from V and 3 bases from J, with 9 bases between. This CDR3 region has 14 residues. The CDR3 region is CASSQDLGKNIQYS. DNA for the CDR3: TGCGCCAGCAGCCAGGACCTGGGCAAAAACATTCAGTACTCC.

The chain recombines TRBV11-2 with TRBJ2-3; no reliable D call. This CDR3 has 15 amino acids. Germline V gene lookup returns CDR1 SGHAT and CDR2 FQNNGV. V was pared by 5 bases and J by 0 bases, with 12 bases between. CDR3 nucleotide sequence: TGTGCCAGCAGCAACACACTCGGGAGCACAGATACGCAGTATTTT. As protein: CASSNTLGSTDTQYF.

This chain joins TRBV7-9 and TRBJ2-7; 9 nucleotides align to TRBD2. The trim removed 3 bases at V and 8 bases at J, leaving 8 bases unmatched. CDR3 length: 14 residues. CDR1 SEHNR and CDR2 FQNEAQ come from the germline V gene (reference sequence). CDR3 in DNA: TGTGCCAGCAGCTTTAGCGGGAGCGAATACAAGCAGTACTTC. It encodes CASSFSGSEYKQYF.

A word on this clonotype: A single base separates this from a much larger clone, so it may be a read error. The chain joins TRBV28 to TRBJ2-7; no firm D call. CDR3 length: 12 residues. Germline loops: CDR1 MDHEN, CDR2 SYDVKM. V gave up 9 bases and J gave up 2 bases, with 11 bases separating them. The CDR3 here is CARRLNTYEQYF. The CDR3 DNA follows: TGTGCCAGAAGGTTAAATACCTACGAGCAGTACTTC. The full variable domain, rest sourced from reference TRBV28 and TRBJ2-7, is DVKVTQSSRYLVKRTGEKVFLECVQDMDHENMFWYRQDPGLGLRLIYFSYDVKMKEKGDIPEGYSVSREKKERFSLILESASTNQTSMYLCARRLNTYEQYFGPGTRLTVT.

This clonotype was observed many times. Here the CDR3 DNA reads TGTGCCAGCAGTTTTAGGGGGCGCGGGAATCAGCCCCAGCATTTT. Translation: CASSFRGRGNQPQHF. This chain links TRBV28 with TRBJ1-5; 7 nucleotides line up with TRBD1. The CDR3 covers 15 residues. Germline V lookup: CDR1 MDHEN, CDR2 SYDVKM. The V segment lost 3 bases and the J segment 4 bases; nucleotides outside the gene matches: 6.

The V call is TRBV10-3, the J call TRBJ2-5, with 10 bases identical to TRBD2. Losses at the gene ends were 0 bases for V and 0 bases for J; bases not matched to a gene: 4. Germline CDR1 ENHRY, CDR2 SYGVKD. The CDR3 is 17 amino acids. For the CDR3, the DNA is TGTGCCATCAGTGAGTCGAGGACTAGCGGCGACCAAGAGACCCAGTACTTC. Its translation: CAISESRTSGDQETQYF.

This clonotype was observed many times. The J gene is TRBJ2-1, the V gene TRBV20-1, with a possible D match to TRBD2 (6 bases). Germline CDR1 reads DFQATT; CDR2 reads SNEGSKA (reference sequence). V gave up 3 bases and J gave up 7 bases, with 10 bases separating them. The CDR3 spans 12 residues. CDR3 nucleotide sequence: TGCAGTGCTAGTCCCGGGGGAAATGAGCAGTTCTTC. Translation: CSASPGGNEQFF.

The chain carries TRBV4-1 and TRBJ1-3, with TRBD1 as a possible D gene (6 bases). Trimming cost V 3 bases and J 6 bases, with 21 bases left between them. Germline lookup yields CDR1 MGHRA and CDR2 YSYEKL. CDR3 length equals 17 residues. The CDR3 bases are TGCGCCAGCAGCCAGGAGCGACCCCAGGGGCAGGCAAACACCATATATTTT. Residues: CASSQERPQGQANTIYF.

This clonotype has a count of ten or more. The chain recombines TRBV2 with TRBJ2-3, with D unclear. The germline CDR1 and CDR2 sequences are SNHLY and FYNNEI. Trimming took off 7 bases at V and 1 base at J, with 6 bases between the two ends. The CDR3 extends over 12 amino acids. CDR3 sequence reads: CASMRGTDTQYF. CDR3 sequence (DNA): TGTGCCAGCATGAGAGGCACAGATACGCAGTATTTT.

This rearrangement joins TRBV20-1 to TRBJ2-1; D is possibly TRBD2 (6 bases). Germline V gives CDR1 DFQATT, CDR2 SNEGSKA (reference sequence). The V and J ends lost 6 bases and 11 bases respectively, with 17 bases between them. CDR3 length: 12 amino acids. The CDR3 region is CSATYGGNKQFF. Written as DNA, the CDR3 is TGCAGTGCAACGTACGGGGGTAATAAGCAGTTCTTC.

Turning to this clonotype: This clone may be a read error of a much larger clone one base away. The chain links TRBV11-2 to TRBJ2-1; TRBD2 might be the D (5 bases). CDR1 is SGHAT, CDR2 FQNNGV, per germline. There are 14 residues in the CDR3. CDR3 sequence (DNA): TGTGCCAGCAGCCTAACCAGGAGCGGCGATGAGCCGTTCTTC. This sequence encodes CASSLTRSGDEPFF.

On this clonotype: This may come from a read error, since a much larger clone is one base off. The chain is built from TRBV3-1 and TRBJ1-2; the D gene is possibly TRBD1 (6 bases). The CDR3 length is 14 residues. Germline V gene sequence: CDR1 LGHDT, CDR2 YNNKEL (reference sequence). Trimming pared 0 bases from V and 12 bases from J, leaving 17 bases between. CDR3 region: CASSQDNSFGGNTF. The DNA of the CDR3 is TGTGCCAGCAGCCAAGATAACAGTTTTGGGGGCAACACCTTC.

This chain connects TRBV3-1 to TRBJ2-7; no reliable D call. V was trimmed by 0 bases and J by 7 bases, leaving 7 bases between them. This CDR3 has 12 amino acids. Germline V gene lookup returns CDR1 LGHDT and CDR2 YNNKEL (reference sequence). CDR3 sequence reads: CASSQDPREQYF. Written as DNA, the CDR3 is TGTGCCAGCAGCCAAGACCCACGGGAGCAGTACTTC.

To note about this clonotype: One end of the junction fails to match germline, which may point to a read error. This rearrangement joins TRBV12-3 or TRBV12-4 to TRBJ1-1, with 7 nucleotides matching TRBD1. The CDR3 length is 16 residues. The CDR3 nucleotides are TGCGCCAGCAGCCCGATTTACTATCGACAGGGTGGTGAAGCTTTCTTT. As protein: CASSPIYYRQGGEAFF.

This clonotype was recorded at least ten times. The rearrangement uses TRBV20-1 and TRBJ1-1, with D possibly being TRBD1 (5 bases). The CDR3 length is 12 residues. V was clipped by 3 bases and J by 1 base, with 6 bases between them. CDR1 and CDR2 from the germline V gene are DFQATT and SNEGSKA (reference sequence). In nucleotides, the CDR3 is TGCAGTGCTAGGGGGGGGAACACTGAAGCTTTCTTT. Translation gives CSARGGNTEAFF.

The genes are TRBV20-1 and TRBJ2-7; 11 bases are a match to TRBD2. J was trimmed by 6 bases and V by 1 base; bases with no gene match: 14. This CDR3 comprises 17 residues. Per germline, CDR1 DFQATT and CDR2 SNEGSKA (reference sequence). CDR3 in DNA: TGCAGTGCTAGAGTCCCACAACTAGCGGGAGAAAGGACCGAGCAGTACTTC. This codes for CSARVPQLAGERTEQYF.

A note on this clonotype: A much larger clone differs by one base, so this may be a read error. The V and J genes are TRBV28 and TRBJ2-5; the D gene is possibly TRBD1 (7 bases). V lost 7 bases, J lost 7 bases, and 22 bases lay in between. Germline V CDR1 and CDR2: MDHEN, SYDVKM. This CDR3 contains 15 residues. CDR3 DNA: TGTGCCAGCAATGGGGCGGGACAGTGCGTCGGGACCCAGTACTTC. It translates to CASNGAGQCVGTQYF.

This clonotype was detected ten times or more. The chain combines TRBV28 with TRBJ2-7; the D call may be TRBD1 or TRBD2 (5 bases each). V lost 6 bases to trimming and J lost 3 bases, with 9 bases between them. From germline, CDR1 is MDHEN and CDR2 SYDVKM. The CDR3 is 12 amino acids. CDR3 sequence (DNA): TGTGCCAGCAGCTTGGGGGTCTACGAGCAGTACTTC. Encoded protein: CASSLGVYEQYF.

A note on this clonotype: Without the conserved terminal phenylalanine or tryptophan, this CDR3 likely stems from a read error. The chain uses TRBV6-2 or TRBV6-3 and TRBJ2-1, with 7 bases aligning to TRBD2. Germline V gives CDR1 MNHEY, CDR2 SVGEGT. The CDR3 runs 15 residues. The CDR3 reads CVSSGASGGADEQFL. DNA for the CDR3: TGTGTCAGCAGTGGTGCGTCGGGAGGTGCGGATGAGCAGTTCTTG.

V usage is TRBV2 and J usage is TRBJ2-7, with a tentative D call TRBD1 (6 bases). Trimming pared 6 bases from V and 3 bases from J, leaving 9 bases between. Germline V gene sequence: CDR1 SNHLY, CDR2 FYNNEI. The CDR3 sequence is 12 residues long. The CDR3 DNA is TGTGCCAGCAGAGGGGGAGACTACGAGCAGTACTTC. Its translation is CASRGGDYEQYF. Combining the CDR3 with reference TRBV2 and TRBJ2-7 gives the whole variable domain EPEVTQTPSHQVTQMGQEVILRCVPISNHLYFYWYRQILGQKVEFLVSFYNNEISEKSEIFDDQFSVERPDGSNFTLKIRSTKLEDSAMYFCASRGGDYEQYFGPGTRLTVT.

This clonotype was seen many times. The chain employs TRBV20-1 and TRBJ2-5; the match to TRBD2 covers 8 bases. The CDR3 has 16 amino acids. Germline CDR1 is DFQATT and CDR2 is SNEGSKA (reference sequence). J was trimmed by 0 bases and V by 0 bases; bases with no gene match: 6. CDR3 sequence reads: CSARDRLATYQETQYF. The CDR3 DNA sequence: TGCAGTGCTAGAGATCGACTAGCGACGTACCAAGAGACCCAGTACTTC.

This clonotype has more than one count but fewer than ten. J is TRBJ2-3 and V is TRBV7-2; D ambiguous. Trimming shortened V by 2 bases and J by 2 bases, and 8 bases separated the two germline ends. This CDR3 has 14 residues. Germline V gives CDR1 SGHTA, CDR2 FQGNSA. The CDR3 DNA reads TGTGCCAGCAGCTTACTCAGCTTCACAGATACGCAGTATTTT. Encoded protein: CASSLLSFTDTQYF.

Many counts were recorded for this clonotype. The J gene is TRBJ2-5, the V gene TRBV27; TRBD2 might be the D (5 bases). The germline V and J ends were trimmed by 2 bases and 4 bases, with 14 bases remaining between them. The V gene's germline CDR1 is MNHEY and CDR2 SMNVEV (reference sequence). There are 15 residues in the CDR3. CDR3 residues: CASSLTAGVGETQYF. DNA of the CDR3: TGTGCCAGCAGTTTAACCGCGGGCGTCGGAGAGACCCAGTACTTC.

The table lists this clonotype with many counts. CDR3 region: CASSELASNTDTQYF. The CDR3 nucleotides are TGTGCCAGCAGTGAACTGGCCTCTAACACAGATACGCAGTATTTT. V usage is TRBV2 and J usage is TRBJ2-3; D gene unclear. Germline-derived CDR1 and CDR2 are SNHLY and FYNNEI. The CDR3 is made up of 15 amino acids. V gave up 2 bases and J gave up 2 bases, with 11 bases separating them.

Details on this clonotype: Here the CDR3 omits its conserved ending phenylalanine or tryptophan, so a read error is the likely source. The chain joins TRBV7-9 to TRBJ2-3; D gene ambiguous. The CDR3 has 16 amino acids. Trimming took off 1 base at V and 1 base at J, with 12 bases between the two ends. Germline lookup yields CDR1 SEHNR and CDR2 FQNEAQ (reference sequence). The CDR3 reads CASSLEEVLGTDTQYL. In DNA, the CDR3 is TGTGCCAGCAGCTTAGAAGAAGTACTCGGCACAGATACGCAGTATCTT.

This clonotype occurred a few times. V is TRBV18 and J is TRBJ1-2; possibly TRBD1 for D (6 bases). Germline CDR1 and CDR2: KGHSH and LQKENI. With 3 bases removed from V and 8 bases from J, the gap between germline ends came to 16 bases. The CDR3 spans 14 residues. CDR3 sequence (DNA): TGTGCCAGCTCACCGCAGGGGAGAGGAGAAGGCTACACCTTC. Protein product: CASSPQGRGEGYTF.